This TCR beta chain was captured by sequencing in a study of blood T cell repertoires in COVID-19. This table comes from immunoSEQ multiplex PCR, and its TCRdb copy is limited to in-frame clones, with some not included. Among 50,000 to 75,000 clones listed, over 60% were seen once. The CDR3 has 15 residues. J lost 4 bases, V lost 6 bases, and 9 bases had no gene match. Germline lookup yields CDR1 MNHEY and CDR2 SVGAGI. The genes are TRBV6-5 and TRBJ1-2; 9 positions match TRBD1. Specimen: peripheral blood. This clonotype originated in a human donor in a cohort sampled during active COVID-19. The CDR3 DNA follows: TGTGCCAGCAGCCTACAGGGGGCTCTTGGCTATGGCTACACCTTC. Translated: CASSLQGALGYGYTF.